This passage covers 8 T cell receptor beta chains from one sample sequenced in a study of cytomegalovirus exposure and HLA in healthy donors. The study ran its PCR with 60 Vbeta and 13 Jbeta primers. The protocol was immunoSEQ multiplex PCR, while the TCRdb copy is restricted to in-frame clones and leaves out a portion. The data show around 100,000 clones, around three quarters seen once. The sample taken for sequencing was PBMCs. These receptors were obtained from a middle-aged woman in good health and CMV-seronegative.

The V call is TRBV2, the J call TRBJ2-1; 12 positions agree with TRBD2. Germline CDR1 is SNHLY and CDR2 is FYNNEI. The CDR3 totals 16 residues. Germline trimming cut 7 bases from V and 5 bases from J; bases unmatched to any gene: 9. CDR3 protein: CASNPLAGGQNNEQFF. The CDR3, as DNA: TGTGCCAGCAACCCACTAGCGGGGGGCCAAAACAATGAGCAGTTCTTC.

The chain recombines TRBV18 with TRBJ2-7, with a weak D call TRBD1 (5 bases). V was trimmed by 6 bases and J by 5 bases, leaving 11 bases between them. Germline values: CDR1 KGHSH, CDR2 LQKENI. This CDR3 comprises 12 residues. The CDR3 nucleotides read TGTGCCAGCTCGCTTACAGGCAACGAGCAGTACTTC. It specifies CASSLTGNEQYF.

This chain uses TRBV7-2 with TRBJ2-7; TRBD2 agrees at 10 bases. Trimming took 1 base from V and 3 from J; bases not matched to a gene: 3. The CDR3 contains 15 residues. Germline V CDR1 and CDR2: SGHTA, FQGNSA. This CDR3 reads CASSLDLAGVYEQYF. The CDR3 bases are TGTGCCAGCAGCTTAGACCTAGCGGGGGTCTACGAGCAGTACTTC.

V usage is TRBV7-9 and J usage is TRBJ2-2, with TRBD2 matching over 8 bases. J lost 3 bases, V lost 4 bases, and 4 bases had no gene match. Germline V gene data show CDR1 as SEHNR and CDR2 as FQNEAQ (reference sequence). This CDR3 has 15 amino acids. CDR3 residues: CASSSTGGDTGELFF. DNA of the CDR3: TGTGCCAGCAGCTCGACGGGGGGGGACACCGGGGAGCTGTTTTTT.

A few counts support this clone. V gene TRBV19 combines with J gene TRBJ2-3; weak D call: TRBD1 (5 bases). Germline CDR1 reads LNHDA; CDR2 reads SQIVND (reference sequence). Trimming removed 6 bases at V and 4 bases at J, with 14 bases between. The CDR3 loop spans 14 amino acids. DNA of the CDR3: TGTGCCAGTAGACTGGGGCGGAGCCCAGATACGCAGTATTTT. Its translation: CASRLGRSPDTQYF. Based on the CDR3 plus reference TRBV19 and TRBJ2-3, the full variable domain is DGGITQSPKYLFRKEGQNVTLSCEQNLNHDAMYWYRQDPGQGLRLIYYSQIVNDFQKGDIAEGYSVSREKKESFPLTVTSAQKNPTAFYLCASRLGRSPDTQYFGPGTRLTVL.

The CDR3 nucleotides read TGCAGTGCTAGAGACAGGGTCGAGCAGTACTTC. Its protein product is CSARDRVEQYF. This chain joins TRBV20-1 and TRBJ2-7, with a weak D call TRBD1 (5 bases). Trimming removed 0 bases from V and 6 bases from J, with 6 bases in between. The CDR3 has 11 amino acids. Per germline, CDR1 DFQATT and CDR2 SNEGSKA (reference sequence).

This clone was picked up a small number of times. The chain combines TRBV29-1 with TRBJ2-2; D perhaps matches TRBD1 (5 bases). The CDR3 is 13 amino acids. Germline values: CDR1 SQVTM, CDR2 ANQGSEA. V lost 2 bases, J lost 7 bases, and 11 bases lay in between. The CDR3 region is CSVETGVGGELFF. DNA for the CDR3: TGCAGCGTTGAAACAGGAGTTGGCGGGGAGCTGTTTTTT.

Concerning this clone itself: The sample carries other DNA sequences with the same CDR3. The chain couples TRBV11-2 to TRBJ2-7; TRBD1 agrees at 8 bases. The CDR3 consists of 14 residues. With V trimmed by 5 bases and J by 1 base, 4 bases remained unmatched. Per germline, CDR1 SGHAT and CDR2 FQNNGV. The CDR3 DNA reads TGTGCCAGCAGCCCCCGGACAGGGTCCTACGAGCAGTACTTC. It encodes CASSPRTGSYEQYF. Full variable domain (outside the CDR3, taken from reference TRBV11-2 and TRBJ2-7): EAGVAQSPRYKIIEKRQSVAFWCNPISGHATLYWYQQILGQGPKLLIQFQNNGVVDDSQLPKDRFSAERLKGVDSTLKIQPAKLEDSAVYLCASSPRTGSYEQYFGPGTRLTVT.